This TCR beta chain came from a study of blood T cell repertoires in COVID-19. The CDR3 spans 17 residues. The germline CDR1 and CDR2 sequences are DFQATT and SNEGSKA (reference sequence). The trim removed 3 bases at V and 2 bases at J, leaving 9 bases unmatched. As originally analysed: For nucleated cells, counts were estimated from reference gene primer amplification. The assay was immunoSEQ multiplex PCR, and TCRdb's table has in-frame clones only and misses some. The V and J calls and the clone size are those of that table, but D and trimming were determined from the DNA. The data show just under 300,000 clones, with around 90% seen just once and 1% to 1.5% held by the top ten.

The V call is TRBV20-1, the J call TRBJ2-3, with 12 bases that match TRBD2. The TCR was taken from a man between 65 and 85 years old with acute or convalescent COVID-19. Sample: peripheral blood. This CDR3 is CSASLLAGGLPTDTQYF. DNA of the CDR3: TGCAGTGCTAGTTTACTAGCGGGAGGCCTACCCACAGATACGCAGTATTTT.